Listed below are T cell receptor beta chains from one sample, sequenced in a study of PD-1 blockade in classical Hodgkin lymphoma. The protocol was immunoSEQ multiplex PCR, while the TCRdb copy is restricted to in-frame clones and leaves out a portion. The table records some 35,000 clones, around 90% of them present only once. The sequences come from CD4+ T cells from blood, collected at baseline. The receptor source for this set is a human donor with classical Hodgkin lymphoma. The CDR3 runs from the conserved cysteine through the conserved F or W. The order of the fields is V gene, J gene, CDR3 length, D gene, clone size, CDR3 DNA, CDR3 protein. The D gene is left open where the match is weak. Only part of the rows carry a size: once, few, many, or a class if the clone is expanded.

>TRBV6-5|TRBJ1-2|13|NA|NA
TGTGCCAGCTCAGCGGGACGGCCCTATGGCTACACCTTC
CASSAGRPYGYTF
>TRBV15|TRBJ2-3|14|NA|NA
TGTGCCACCAGCAAGGACGGATTCACAGATACGCAGTATTTT
CATSKDGFTDTQYF
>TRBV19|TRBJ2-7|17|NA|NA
TGTGCCAGTAGTATTAGTTTGGAGACCCCGTGGGTCTACGAGCAGTACTTC
CASSISLETPWVYEQYF
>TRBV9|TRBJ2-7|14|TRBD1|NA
TGTGCCAGCAGCGTAGCCCAGGGGGCTCCAGAGCAGTACTTC
CASSVAQGAPEQYF
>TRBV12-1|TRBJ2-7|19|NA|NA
TGTGCCAGCAGCTTTGCACCGGGACTAGCGGGACACCGCCCCTACGAGCAGTACTTC
CASSFAPGLAGHRPYEQYF
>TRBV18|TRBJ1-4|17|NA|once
TGTGCCAGCTCACCACGGGCAGGGCAGAATACTAATGAAAAACTGTTTTTT
CASSPRAGQNTNEKLFF
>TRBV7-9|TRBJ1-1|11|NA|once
TGTGCCAGTAGTCGGACACCCGAAGCTTTCTTT
CASSRTPEAFF
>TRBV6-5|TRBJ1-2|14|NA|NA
TGTGCCAGCAGTTACGGGGGGGGGCACTATGGCTACACCTTC
CASSYGGGHYGYTF
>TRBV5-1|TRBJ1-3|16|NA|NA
TGCGCCAGCAGGAGGGACGTAGGACGGGGCCGTAACACCATATATTTT
CASRRDVGRGRNTIYF
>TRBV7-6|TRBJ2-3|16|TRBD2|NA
TGTGCCAGCAGCCTAGGTGGCGGGAGGGCCGTAGATACGCAGTATTTT
CASSLGGGRAVDTQYF
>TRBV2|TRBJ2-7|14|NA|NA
TGTGCCAGCAACCAGGAAGAACGCTCCTACGAGCAGTACTTC
CASNQEERSYEQYF
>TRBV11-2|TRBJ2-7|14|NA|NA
TGTGCCAGCAGCTTAGGGGGGCAAAGCTACGAGCAGTACTTC
CASSLGGQSYEQYF
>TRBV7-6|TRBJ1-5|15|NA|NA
TGTGCCAGCAGCCGCGGGAGCGGCGGTGGTCAGCCCCAGCATTTT
CASSRGSGGGQPQHF
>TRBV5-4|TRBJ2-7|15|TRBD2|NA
TGTGCCAGCAGCCGCGGACTAGCGGGTGGCGGGGAGCAGTACTTC
CASSRGLAGGGEQYF
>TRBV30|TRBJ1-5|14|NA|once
TGTGCCTGGAGTCTCTCTCCATCCAATCAGCCCCAGCATTTT
CAWSLSPSNQPQHF
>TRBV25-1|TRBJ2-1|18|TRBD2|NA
TGTGCCAGCAGTGAATATGGGAGCGGGAGAGGGAGATACAATGAGCAGTTCTTC
CASSEYGSGRGRYNEQFF
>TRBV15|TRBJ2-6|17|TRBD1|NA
TGTGCCACGCGTTCCGGGACAGTAGCTCTGGGGGCCAACGTCCTGACTTTC
CATRSGTVALGANVLTF
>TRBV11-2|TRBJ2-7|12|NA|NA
TGTGCCAGCAGGAGGGATACCTACGAGCAGTACTTC
CASRRDTYEQYF
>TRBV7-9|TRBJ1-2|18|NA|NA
TGTGCCAGCAGCTTTCCTAGAGGGAGGACGGACTCCAACTATGGCTACACCTTC
CASSFPRGRTDSNYGYTF
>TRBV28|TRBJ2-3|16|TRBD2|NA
TGTGCCAGCAGTTCCTATAGCGGGATAAGCACAGATACGCAGTATTTT
CASSSYSGISTDTQYF
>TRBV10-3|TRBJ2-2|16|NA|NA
TGTGCCATCAGTGAGTCGCGAGGGGAGAGGACCGGGGAGCTGTTTTTT
CAISESRGERTGELFF
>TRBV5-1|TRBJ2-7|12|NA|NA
TGCGCCAGCAGCTCCCACGGCTACGAGCAGTACTTC
CASSSHGYEQYF
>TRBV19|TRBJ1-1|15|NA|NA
TGTGCCAGTAGTATAAGGGAGGCAGGCAACACTGAAGCTTTCTTT
CASSIREAGNTEAFF
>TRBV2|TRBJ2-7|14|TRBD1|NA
TGTGCCAGCACTTGGACAGGGGCGAGCTACGAGCAGTACTTC
CASTWTGASYEQYF
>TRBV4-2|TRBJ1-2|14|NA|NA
TGTGCCAGCAGCCAAGGTGGGGTAGGTGATGGCTACACCTTC
CASSQGGVGDGYTF
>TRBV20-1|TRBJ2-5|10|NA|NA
TGCAGTGCTTCTACAGGGACCCAGTACTTC
CSASTGTQYF
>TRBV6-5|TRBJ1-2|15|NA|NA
TGTGCCAGCAGTTATTTGACAGCGACTAACTATGGCTACACCTTC
CASSYLTATNYGYTF
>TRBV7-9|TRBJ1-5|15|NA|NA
TGTGCCAGCAGCTTAGGATCAGGGCACAATCAGCCCCAGCATTTT
CASSLGSGHNQPQHF
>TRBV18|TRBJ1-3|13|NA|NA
TGTGCCAGCTCCCCTGGTGGGGGAAACACCATATATTTT
CASSPGGGNTIYF
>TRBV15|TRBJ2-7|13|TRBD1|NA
TGTGCCACCAGCCTAAGCACAGGGGGCGAGCAGTACTTC
CATSLSTGGEQYF
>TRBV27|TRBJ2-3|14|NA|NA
TGTGCCAGCAGTTTATCCCTCTCTGCAGATACGCAGTATTTT
CASSLSLSADTQYF
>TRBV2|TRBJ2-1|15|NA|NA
TGTGCCAGCACGACTGGACGCGGTTACTACAATGAGCAGTTCTTC
CASTTGRGYYNEQFF
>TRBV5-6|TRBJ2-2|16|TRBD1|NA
TGTGCCAGCAGCTTAAGCGACAGGGGTCGGTACGGGGAGCTGTTTTTT
CASSLSDRGRYGELFF
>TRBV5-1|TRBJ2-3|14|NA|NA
TGCGCCAGCAGCCCCCAGGCAGGATCAGATACGCAGTATTTT
CASSPQAGSDTQYF
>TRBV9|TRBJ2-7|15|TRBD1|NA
TGTGCCAGCAGCGTATCGGACAGGGGGACCTACGAGCAGTACTTC
CASSVSDRGTYEQYF
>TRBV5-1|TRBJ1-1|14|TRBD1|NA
TGCGCCAGCAGCTGGGGACAGGGAACCACTGAAGCTTTCTTT
CASSWGQGTTEAFF
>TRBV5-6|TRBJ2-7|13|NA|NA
TGTGCCAGCAGCTTGTTGCCTGCGTTCGAGCAGTACTTC
CASSLLPAFEQYF
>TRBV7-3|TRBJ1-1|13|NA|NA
TGTGCCAGCAGTTCAGGGACGAACACTGAAGCTTTCTTT
CASSSGTNTEAFF
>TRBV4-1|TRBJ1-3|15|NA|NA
TGCGCCAGCAGACCCGTAGGGGCGAGAGGGAACACCATATATTTT
CASRPVGARGNTIYF
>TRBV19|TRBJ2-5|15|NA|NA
TGTGCCAGTAGCCCAATTGAACCGGGAGAAGAGACCCAGTACTTC
CASSPIEPGEETQYF
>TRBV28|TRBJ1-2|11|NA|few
TGTGCCAGCAGTACCACTCCCGGCTACACCTTC
CASSTTPGYTF